A selection of T cell receptor beta chains follows, all from one sample in a study of OX40 agonist ivuxolimab in advanced cancers. Sequencing used immunoSEQ multiplex PCR; TCRdb keeps in-frame clones, though not all of them. Of under 25,000 clones listed, approximately 80% are singletons. The material was CD4+ or CD8+ T cells sorted from blood, obtained in a trial of the OX40 agonist ivuxolimab. These receptor sequences come from an adult with an advanced solid tumor such as melanoma, head and neck, liver or kidney cancer. Each CDR3 is given with its conserved first and last residue. A D gene is named only where the DNA matches it firmly. Where a row states a size, it is once, few, many or the class of an expanded clone; other rows omit it.

CDR3 protein: CASSPPWGRRAQGEAFF
CDR3 DNA: TGTGCCAGTAGTCCCCCATGGGGGCGGCGGGCACAAGGGGAAGCTTTCTTT
J gene: TRBJ1-1
clone size: once
V gene: TRBV19
D gene: NA

CDR3 protein: CASRPGGGRQETQYF
CDR3 DNA: TGTGCCAGCAGACCCGGGGGAGGGAGACAAGAGACCCAGTACTTC
J gene: TRBJ2-5
clone size: NA
V gene: TRBV7-3
D gene: TRBD2

CDR3 protein: CASSLQGYTEAFF
CDR3 DNA: TGTGCCAGCAGCTTACAGGGGTACACTGAAGCTTTCTTT
J gene: TRBJ1-1
clone size: NA
V gene: TRBV7-6
D gene: NA

CDR3 protein: CASTPTERGNEQFF
CDR3 DNA: TGTGCCAGTACCCCCACGGAGCGGGGCAATGAGCAGTTCTTC
J gene: TRBJ2-1
clone size: NA
V gene: TRBV19
D gene: TRBD2

CDR3 protein: CASSLFADTQYF
CDR3 DNA: TGTGCCAGCAGTCTGTTCGCAGATACGCAGTATTTT
J gene: TRBJ2-3
clone size: NA
V gene: TRBV28
D gene: NA

CDR3 protein: CASSPRPPVDSYEQYF
CDR3 DNA: TGTGCCAGCAGCCCCCGACCGCCGGTGGACTCCTACGAGCAGTACTTC
J gene: TRBJ2-7
clone size: NA
V gene: TRBV7-8
D gene: NA

CDR3 protein: CASSLGSPGDTQYF
CDR3 DNA: TGCGCCAGCAGCTTGGGTTCCCCGGGGGATACGCAGTATTTT
J gene: TRBJ2-3
clone size: once
V gene: TRBV5-1
D gene: NA

CDR3 protein: CASSTWTSGSYGQYF
CDR3 DNA: TGTGCCAGCAGCACATGGACTAGCGGGAGTTATGGGCAGTACTTC
J gene: TRBJ2-5
clone size: NA
V gene: TRBV11-2
D gene: TRBD2

CDR3 protein: CASSLEGTEKNIQYF
CDR3 DNA: TGTGCCAGCAGTTTAGAAGGGACAGAGAAAAACATTCAGTACTTC
J gene: TRBJ2-4
clone size: NA
V gene: TRBV27
D gene: TRBD1

CDR3 protein: CASSEEGAITEAFF
CDR3 DNA: TGTGCCAGCAGTGAAGAAGGGGCGATCACTGAAGCTTTCTTT
J gene: TRBJ1-1
clone size: NA
V gene: TRBV6-1
D gene: NA

CDR3 protein: CASSLRQGKETQYF
CDR3 DNA: TGTGCCAGCAGCCTCCGACAGGGTAAAGAGACCCAGTACTTC
J gene: TRBJ2-5
clone size: once
V gene: TRBV9
D gene: TRBD1

CDR3 protein: CASSLARGERDTQYF
CDR3 DNA: TGCGCCAGCAGCTTGGCCCGAGGGGAGAGAGATACGCAGTATTTT
J gene: TRBJ2-3
clone size: NA
V gene: TRBV5-1
D gene: NA

CDR3 protein: CASSLDRAEETQYF
CDR3 DNA: TGTGCCAGCAGTTTAGACAGGGCGGAAGAGACCCAGTACTTC
J gene: TRBJ2-5
clone size: NA
V gene: TRBV6-6
D gene: TRBD1

CDR3 protein: CASSPRDRTYEQYF
CDR3 DNA: TGTGCCAGCAGCCCGAGAGACAGGACCTACGAGCAGTACTTC
J gene: TRBJ2-7
clone size: NA
V gene: TRBV11-3
D gene: NA

CDR3 protein: CASSITSAGGGETQYF
CDR3 DNA: TGTGCCAGTAGTATCACCTCGGCAGGGGGAGGAGAGACCCAGTACTTC
J gene: TRBJ2-5
clone size: few
V gene: TRBV19
D gene: NA

CDR3 protein: CATSRRQGGRNQPQHF
CDR3 DNA: TGTGCCACCAGCAGGAGACAGGGGGGACGCAATCAGCCCCAGCATTTT
J gene: TRBJ1-5
clone size: once
V gene: TRBV15
D gene: TRBD1

CDR3 protein: CASSPPYSLGRNTEAFF
CDR3 DNA: TGTGCCAGCAGTCCCCCCTACTCCCTAGGTAGGAACACTGAAGCTTTCTTT
J gene: TRBJ1-1
clone size: NA
V gene: TRBV27
D gene: NA

CDR3 protein: CASSPLGGRGANVLTF
CDR3 DNA: TGTGCCAGCTCACCACTGGGGGGCCGTGGGGCCAACGTCCTGACTTTC
J gene: TRBJ2-6
clone size: once
V gene: TRBV18
D gene: NA

CDR3 protein: CASSLYPGRSNQPQHF
CDR3 DNA: TGTGCCAGCAGTTTATACCCAGGGAGAAGCAATCAGCCCCAGCATTTT
J gene: TRBJ1-5
clone size: few
V gene: TRBV28
D gene: NA

CDR3 protein: CASSILEGAVAEAFF
CDR3 DNA: TGTGCCAGTAGTATCCTGGAGGGGGCGGTGGCTGAAGCTTTCTTT
J gene: TRBJ1-1
clone size: NA
V gene: TRBV19
D gene: TRBD1

CDR3 protein: CASSRRDQETQYF
CDR3 DNA: TGTGCCAGCAGCCGGCGGGACCAAGAGACCCAGTACTTC
J gene: TRBJ2-5
clone size: NA
V gene: TRBV11-1
D gene: NA

CDR3 protein: CASSLSGTGRQYF
CDR3 DNA: TGTGCCAGCAGTTTATCGGGGACAGGCCGGCAGTACTTC
J gene: TRBJ2-5
clone size: NA
V gene: TRBV27
D gene: TRBD1

CDR3 protein: CASSPTSGADTQYF
CDR3 DNA: TGTGCCAGCAGCCCGACTAGCGGCGCAGATACGCAGTATTTT
J gene: TRBJ2-3
clone size: NA
V gene: TRBV7-2
D gene: TRBD2